The entry below gives a single T cell receptor (beta chain) sequence along with its context. There is no known antigen for this receptor. Base qualities were left out, and no much larger clone turns up one base away. TCR CDR3 regions were amplified from genomic DNA by multiplex PCR using the deep immunoSEQ assay. Extracted genomic DNA from each cell subset was spread evenly across all wells of several immunoSEQ 96-well plates, with each plate serving as a replicate. Each replicate PCR for sorted subsets received around 210 ng genomic DNA, equal to about 29,000 T cell genomes. Purified libraries were measured with a Qubit 3.0 fluorometer, size-checked on a Bioanalyzer 2100, and measured again with the KAPA Library Quantification kit. A separate single-read 150-cycle Illumina NextSeq 550 flow cell was used to sequence each immunoSEQ 96-well plate. On the study's bioinformatics: Because only junctional sequences without quality scores were contained in the immunoSEQ output, filtering matching that applied to full-length reads could not be performed. To assign V/J genes and CDR3, sequences were annotated against IMGT germline references using PyIR, a Python wrapper for IgBLAST v1.9. Reads were filtered out if the reads had weak V/J assignments (E-value above 1e-6), no CDR3, stop codons, out-of-frame junctions, or ambiguous translated residues. V3J clonotypes were defined as sequences sharing an identical inferred V gene, J gene, and CDR3 amino acid sequence. To compute the percentage overlap between repertoires, the number of shared unique clonotypes was divided by the size of the smaller repertoire. Richness of each repertoire was evaluated using RTK rarefaction, the Chao1 estimator, and Recon v2.1 estimates of unobserved clonotypes. Generation probabilities were computed with OLGA for all TCRbeta clonotypes obtained by the gDNA method from a few donors. Imported from immuneACCESS, the table was reduced by TCRdb to in-frame sequences with V and J called. These copies leave out some clones; in studies compared against another copy, an unresolved V gene accounts for under half, and the cause of the remainder is not known. V, J and clone size are those of that table, while D and trimming were read from the DNA. The sample table contains millions of clones; only one count was recorded for roughly 95% of them. 0.13% of the sample lies in the top ten.

The CDR3 contains 13 residues, cysteine and phenylalanine counted. Only the CDR3 DNA is retained, 39 bases long and in frame from the first base. As encoded in the germline V gene (reference sequence), CDR1 is LNHNV while CDR2 is YYDKDF. V is cut by 1 base and J by 8 bases, and the space between the germline ends is 11 bases. Donors were healthy HIV-negative adults with no recently reported acute infections or vaccinations. Every donor was a Caucasian adult residing in Nashville, Tennessee, USA. CD4+ T cells were enriched by magnetic negative selection; naive cells were then positively selected on CD45RA, and the negative fraction formed the memory subset. Blood was obtained by leukapheresis, after which PBMCs were separated by Ficoll-Histopaque density gradient centrifugation and cryopreserved in liquid nitrogen vapor phase. Analytical flow cytometry was used to check the purity and quantity of each magnetically sorted T cell population. From each sorted fraction, genomic DNA was isolated and quantified by UV absorbance on a Nanodrop 2000c.

The data derive from a study of shared clonotypes between healthy human individuals (dated by TCRdb to 2020 to 2021). With regard to the full study: The cohort included three men and a couple of women between 18 and 49 years of age. For each donor, CD4 naive and CD4 memory were each run on three plates, CD8 naive on two plates, and CD8 memory on one plate. Blood TCR repertoires of five healthy adults were deeply sequenced to estimate repertoire size and the extent of clonotype sharing between individuals. To increase sequencing depth and limit assay-specific biases, TCR repertoire library preparation and sequencing were carried out by different laboratories using diverse techniques. Per donor, leukapheresis produced somewhere between about 0.9 and 10 billion PBMCs.

What the study reported, not specific to this receptor: Larger estimated clonotype richness was generally found for naive subsets than for memory subsets. About 5% of naive CD4, around 3.5% of naive CD8, roughly 2.5% of memory CD4, and about 0.4% of memory CD8 clonotypes were shared across a few donors. Sampling was restricted to blood, and TCR repertoires in tissue are likely to differ from TCR repertoires in blood. Compared with non-shared clonotypes, the clonotypes found in all four sorted-subset donors had higher generation probabilities. Pairwise subsampling indicated that sequencing depth was expected to affect the degree of clonotype sharing among donors. The small number of donors limited the genetic and exposure-history diversity represented. Even with the large sequencing depth, rarefaction of the sorted-subset datasets indicated that sequencing was incomplete.

The sequence links TRBV15 to TRBJ1-2, with TRBD1 perhaps the D gene, on 5 matching bases. The sequence was collected from a man between 18 and 29 years old in good health. The sample taken for sequencing was naive CD4+ T cells sorted from blood. In the paper's terms, the cell subset or site label means: CD45RA+ positively selected. The CDR3 region reads CATSRARDGGYTF. The bases read TGTGCCACCAGCAGAGCCCGGGACGGGGGCTACACCTTC.